This is a list of T cell receptor beta chains from one sample in a study of control samples from healthy donors and cancer patients. Profiled with immunoSEQ multiplex PCR; TCRdb holds only in-frame clones, not every one. The data show approximately 90,000 clones, roughly 80% seen once. What was sequenced was blood. All receptors come from a man under 40 in good health. CDR3s include the opening cysteine and the closing phenylalanine or tryptophan. D genes are given only for firm matches. Size is stated for part of the rows, as once, few or many counts, or as a class when the clone is expanded.

J: TRBJ1-2; V: TRBV5-1; D: -; size: -; DNA: TGCGCCAGCAGCTGGGGGGACGTGAACTATGGCTACACCTTC; CDR3: CASSWGDVNYGYTF
J: TRBJ1-1; V: TRBV5-5; D: TRBD1; size: -; DNA: TGTGCCAGCAGCTTACTGGACAGGGTAGTCCTGAACACTGAAGCTTTCTTT; CDR3: CASSLLDRVVLNTEAFF
J: TRBJ1-2; V: TRBV6-5; D: -; size: -; DNA: TGTGCCAGCAGCCCGTACGGCGGAGGGAGTGGCTACACCTTC; CDR3: CASSPYGGGSGYTF
J: TRBJ2-6; V: TRBV7-9; D: -; size: -; DNA: TGTGCCAGCAGCCAAGGACAGATGAAAAGCTCTGGGGCCAACGTCCTGACTTTC; CDR3: CASSQGQMKSSGANVLTF
J: TRBJ1-4; V: TRBV5-6; D: -; size: -; DNA: TGTGCCAGCAGCTCCATACGACGACAGTCAAATGAAAAACTGTTTTTT; CDR3: CASSSIRRQSNEKLFF
J: TRBJ1-4; V: TRBV7-9; D: -; size: -; DNA: TGTGCCAGCAGCTTAGGGGGCTCTAATGAAAAACTGTTTTTT; CDR3: CASSLGGSNEKLFF
J: TRBJ2-7; V: TRBV4-2; D: -; size: -; DNA: TGTGCCAGCAGCCAAGAGGGGGGCGGGAGATCCTACGAGCAGTACTTC; CDR3: CASSQEGGGRSYEQYF
J: TRBJ1-2; V: TRBV7-9; D: TRBD1; size: -; DNA: TGTGCCAGCAGCAGAACGGCGGGACAGATTAACTATGGCTACACCTTC; CDR3: CASSRTAGQINYGYTF
J: TRBJ2-3; V: TRBV12-5; D: -; size: once; DNA: TGTGCTAGTGGTTTGGGAAGACCTAGCACAGATACGCAGTATTTT; CDR3: CASGLGRPSTDTQYF
J: TRBJ2-7; V: TRBV3-1/TRBV3-2; D: TRBD1; size: -; DNA: TGTGCCAGCAGCGGAAGCAACAGGGGTCTCGAGCAGTACTTC; CDR3: CASSGSNRGLEQYF